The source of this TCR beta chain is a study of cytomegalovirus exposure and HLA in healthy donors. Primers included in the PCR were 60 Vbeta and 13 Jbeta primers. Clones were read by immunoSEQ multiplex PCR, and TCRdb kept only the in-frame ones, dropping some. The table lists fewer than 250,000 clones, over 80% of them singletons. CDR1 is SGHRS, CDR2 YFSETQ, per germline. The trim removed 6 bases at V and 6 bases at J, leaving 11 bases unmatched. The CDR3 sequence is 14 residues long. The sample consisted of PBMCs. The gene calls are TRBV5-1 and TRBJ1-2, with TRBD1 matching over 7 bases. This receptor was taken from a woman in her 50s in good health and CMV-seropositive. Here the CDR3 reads CASTGGRGEDGYTF. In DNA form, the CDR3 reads TGCGCCAGCACAGGGGGAAGGGGGGAAGATGGCTACACCTTC.